What follows describes a single T cell receptor (beta chain). Its cognate antigen is unknown. RNA transcripts provided the source from which TCR beta CDR3 regions were amplified. The TCR CDR3 was amplified in a first-round RT-PCR using the HTBI primer set. TCRdb re-derived calls from the multiplex PCR reads in MiXCR, one entry per CDR3 protein. Among about 560,000 distinct CDR3 sequences listed, 40% to 55% were seen once. The germline V gene encodes CDR1 MGHDK and CDR2 SYGVNS. Trimming cost V 10 bases and J 2 bases, with 15 bases left between them. The CDR3 totals 15 residues. The study defined stable Graves' hyperthyroidism as no ophthalmopathy progression within 18 months. Patients showing uncontrolled infection, other autoimmune disease, pregnancy or lactation were ineligible. Clinical symptoms, serum thyroxine and TRAb, thyroid ultrasound and orbital computed tomography were used for the diagnoses.

This record belongs to a study of T cells in Graves' hyperthyroidism and ophthalmopathy. The study's findings and limits: Using 13 V-J features, a model discriminated ophthalmopathy from stable hyperthyroidism.

Sequenced material: peripheral blood or thyroid tissue (not recorded which). This chain joins TRBV25-1 and TRBJ2-6, with a weak D call TRBD1 (7 bases). The sequence came from a woman under 30 with Graves' hyperthyroidism. The CDR3: CATQGGRAGANVLTF. Written as DNA, the CDR3 is TGTGCCACCCAGGGGGGCAGGGCTGGGGCCAACGTCCTGACTTTC.